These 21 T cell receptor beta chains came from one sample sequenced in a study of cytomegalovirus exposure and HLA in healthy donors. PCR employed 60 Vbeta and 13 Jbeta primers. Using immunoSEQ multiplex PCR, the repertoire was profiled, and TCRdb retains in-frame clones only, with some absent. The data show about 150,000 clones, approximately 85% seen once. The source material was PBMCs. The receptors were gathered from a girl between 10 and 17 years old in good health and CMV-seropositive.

The CDR3 DNA is TGTGCCAGCAGCTCCTCTACAGGGAATGGTGGCTACACCTTC. Its translation is CASSSSTGNGGYTF. The chain uses TRBV13 and TRBJ1-2, with D possibly being TRBD1 (6 bases). Germline loops: CDR1 PRHDT, CDR2 FYEKMQ (reference sequence). The CDR3 has 14 amino acids. V lost 4 bases to trimming and J lost 7 bases, with 16 bases between them.

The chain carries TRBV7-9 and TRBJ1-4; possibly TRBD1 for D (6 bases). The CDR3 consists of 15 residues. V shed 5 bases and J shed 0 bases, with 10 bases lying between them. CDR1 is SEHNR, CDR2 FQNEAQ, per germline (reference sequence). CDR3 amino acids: CASSRTEATNEKLFF. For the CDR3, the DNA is TGTGCCAGCAGCCGGACAGAGGCAACTAATGAAAAACTGTTTTTT.

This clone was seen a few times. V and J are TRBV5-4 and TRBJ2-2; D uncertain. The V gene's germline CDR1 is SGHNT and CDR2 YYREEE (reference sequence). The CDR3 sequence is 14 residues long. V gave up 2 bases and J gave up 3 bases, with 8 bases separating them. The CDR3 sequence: CASSLDSYTGELFF. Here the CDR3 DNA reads TGTGCCAGCAGCTTAGACTCTTACACCGGGGAGCTGTTTTTT.

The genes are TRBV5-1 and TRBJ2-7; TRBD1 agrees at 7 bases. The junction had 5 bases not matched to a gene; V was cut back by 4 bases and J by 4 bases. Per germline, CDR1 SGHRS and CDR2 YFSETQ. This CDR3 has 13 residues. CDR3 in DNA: TGCGCCAGCAGCATATCGGACAGGTACGAGCAGTACTTC. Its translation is CASSISDRYEQYF.

The CDR3 DNA reads as TGTGCCAGCAGCGGACGGATTCTAGGGGTTGGGGGCGATACGCAGTATTTT. It codes for CASSGRILGVGGDTQYF. The chain has TRBV7-6 and TRBJ2-3, with D possibly TRBD1 on 6 matching bases. Looked up from germline, CDR1 is SGHVS and CDR2 is FNYEAQ. This CDR3 spans 17 amino acids. V lost 5 bases and J lost 6, with 24 bases in between.

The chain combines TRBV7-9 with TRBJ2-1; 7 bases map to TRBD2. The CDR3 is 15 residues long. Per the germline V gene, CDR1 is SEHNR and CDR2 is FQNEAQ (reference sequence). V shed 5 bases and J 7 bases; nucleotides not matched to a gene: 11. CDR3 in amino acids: CASSLGEGFFNEQFF. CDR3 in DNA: TGTGCCAGCAGCCTAGGGGAGGGGTTTTTTAATGAGCAGTTCTTC. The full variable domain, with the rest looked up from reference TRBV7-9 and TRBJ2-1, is DTGVSQNPRHKITKRGQNVTFRCDPISEHNRLYWYRQTLGQGPEFLTYFQNEAQLEKSRLLSDRFSAERPKGSFSTLEIQRTEQGDSAMYLCASSLGEGFFNEQFFGPGTRLTVL.

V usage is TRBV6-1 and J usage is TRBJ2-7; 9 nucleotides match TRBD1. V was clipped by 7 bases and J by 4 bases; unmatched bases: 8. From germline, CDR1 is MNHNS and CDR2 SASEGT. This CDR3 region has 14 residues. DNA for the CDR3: TGTGCCAGCAATCCTGGGGGACAGGGTTACGAGCAGTACTTC. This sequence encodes CASNPGGQGYEQYF.

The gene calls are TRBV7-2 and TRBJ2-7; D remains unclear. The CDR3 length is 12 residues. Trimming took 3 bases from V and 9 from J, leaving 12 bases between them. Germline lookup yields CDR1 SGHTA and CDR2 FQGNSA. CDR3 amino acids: CASSLSKVRQYF. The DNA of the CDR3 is TGTGCCAGCAGCTTGAGTAAAGTACGGCAGTACTTC.

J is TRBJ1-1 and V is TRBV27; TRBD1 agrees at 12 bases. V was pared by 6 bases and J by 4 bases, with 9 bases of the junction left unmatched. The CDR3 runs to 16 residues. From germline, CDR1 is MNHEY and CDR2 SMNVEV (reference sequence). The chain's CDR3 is CASSLGQGAWGTEAFF. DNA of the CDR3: TGTGCCAGCAGCTTGGGACAGGGGGCCTGGGGCACTGAAGCTTTCTTT.

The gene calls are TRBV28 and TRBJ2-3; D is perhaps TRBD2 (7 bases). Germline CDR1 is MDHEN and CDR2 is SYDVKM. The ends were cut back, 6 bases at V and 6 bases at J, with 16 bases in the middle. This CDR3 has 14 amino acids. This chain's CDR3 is CASSPRGGRDTQYF. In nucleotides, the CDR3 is TGTGCCAGCAGCCCCCGCGGGGGCCGGGATACGCAGTATTTT. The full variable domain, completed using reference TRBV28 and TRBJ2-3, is DVKVTQSSRYLVKRTGEKVFLECVQDMDHENMFWYRQDPGLGLRLIYFSYDVKMKEKGDIPEGYSVSREKKERFSLILESASTNQTSMYLCASSPRGGRDTQYFGPGTRLTVL.

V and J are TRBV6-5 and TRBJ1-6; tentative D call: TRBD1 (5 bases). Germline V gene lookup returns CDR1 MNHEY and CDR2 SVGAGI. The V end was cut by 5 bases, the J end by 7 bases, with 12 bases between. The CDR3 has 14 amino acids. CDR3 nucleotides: TGTGCCAGCAGTGCCCAGGGTTTGAATTCACCCCTCCACTTT. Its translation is CASSAQGLNSPLHF.

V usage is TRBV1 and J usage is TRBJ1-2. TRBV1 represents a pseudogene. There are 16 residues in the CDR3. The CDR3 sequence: CTRGGRCGRVMDGYTF. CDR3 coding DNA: TGCACCAGGGGGGGGAGGTGCGGCAGGGTTATGGATGGCTACACCTTC.

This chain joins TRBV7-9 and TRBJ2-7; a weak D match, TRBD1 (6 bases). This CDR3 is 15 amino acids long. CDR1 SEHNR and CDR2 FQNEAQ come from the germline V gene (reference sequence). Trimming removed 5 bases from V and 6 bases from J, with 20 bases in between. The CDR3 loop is CASSPGQLQHLEQYF. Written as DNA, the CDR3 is TGTGCCAGCAGCCCAGGACAGCTTCAACACCTCGAGCAGTACTTC.

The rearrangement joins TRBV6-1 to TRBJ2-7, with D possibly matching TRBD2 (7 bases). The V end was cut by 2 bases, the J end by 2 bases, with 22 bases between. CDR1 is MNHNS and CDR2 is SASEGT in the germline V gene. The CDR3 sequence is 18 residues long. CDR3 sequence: CASSENRVGRGAAYEQYF. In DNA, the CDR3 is TGTGCCAGCAGTGAAAACAGGGTGGGCCGGGGGGCAGCCTACGAGCAGTACTTC.

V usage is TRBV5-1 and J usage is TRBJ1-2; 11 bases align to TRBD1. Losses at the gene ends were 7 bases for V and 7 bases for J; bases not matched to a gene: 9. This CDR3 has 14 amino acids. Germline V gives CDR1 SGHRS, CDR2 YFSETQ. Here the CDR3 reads CASEPGQGVFGYTF. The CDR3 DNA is TGCGCCAGCGAGCCGGGACAGGGGGTTTTTGGCTACACCTTC.

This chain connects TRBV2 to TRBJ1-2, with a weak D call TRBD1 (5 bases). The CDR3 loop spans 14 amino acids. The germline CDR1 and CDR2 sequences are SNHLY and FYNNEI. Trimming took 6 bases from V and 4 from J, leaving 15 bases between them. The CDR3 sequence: CASSPDTGRYGYTF. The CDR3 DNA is TGTGCCAGCAGCCCGGACACCGGACGCTATGGCTACACCTTC.

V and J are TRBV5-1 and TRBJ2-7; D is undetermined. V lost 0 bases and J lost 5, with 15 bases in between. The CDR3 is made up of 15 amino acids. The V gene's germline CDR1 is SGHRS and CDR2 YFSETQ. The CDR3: CASSLAGLAGNEQYF. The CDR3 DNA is TGCGCCAGCAGCTTGGCTGGGTTGGCAGGCAACGAGCAGTACTTC. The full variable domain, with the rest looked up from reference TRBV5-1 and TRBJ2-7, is KAGVTQTPRYLIKTRGQQVTLSCSPISGHRSVSWYQQTPGQGLQFLFEYFSETQRNKGNFPGRFSGRQFSNSRSEMNVSTLELGDSALYLCASSLAGLAGNEQYFGPGTRLTVT.

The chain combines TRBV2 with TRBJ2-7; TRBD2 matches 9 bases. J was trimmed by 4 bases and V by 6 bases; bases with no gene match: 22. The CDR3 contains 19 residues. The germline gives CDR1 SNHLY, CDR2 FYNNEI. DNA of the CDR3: TGTGCCAGCAGGGGGGCAGGAGAGAAGCGGGGGGCCGCCGGTTACGAGCAGTACTTC. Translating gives CASRGAGEKRGAAGYEQYF.

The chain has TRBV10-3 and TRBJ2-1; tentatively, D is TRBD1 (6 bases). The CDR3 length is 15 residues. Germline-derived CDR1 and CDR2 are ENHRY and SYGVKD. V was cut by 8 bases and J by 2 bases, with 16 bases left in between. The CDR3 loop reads CAIPPLGGAYNEQFF. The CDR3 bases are TGTGCCATCCCCCCTTTAGGGGGTGCCTACAATGAGCAGTTCTTC.

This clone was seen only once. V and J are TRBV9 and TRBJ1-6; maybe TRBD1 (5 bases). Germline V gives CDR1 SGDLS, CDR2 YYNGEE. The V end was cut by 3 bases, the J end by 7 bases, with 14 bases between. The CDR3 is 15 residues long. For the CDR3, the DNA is TGTGCCAGCAGCGGGACCCAGGGAAGCAATTCACCCCTCCACTTT. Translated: CASSGTQGSNSPLHF.

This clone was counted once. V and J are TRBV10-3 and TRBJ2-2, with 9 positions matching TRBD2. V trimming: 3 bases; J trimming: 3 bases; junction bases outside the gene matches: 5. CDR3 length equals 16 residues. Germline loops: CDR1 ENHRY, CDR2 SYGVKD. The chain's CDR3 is CAISDTASGDTGELFF. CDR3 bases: TGTGCCATCAGTGATACAGCTAGCGGGGACACCGGGGAGCTGTTTTTT.